The 31 T cell receptor beta chains below all came from one sample that was sequenced in a study of sequential checkpoint blockade in melanoma (dated by TCRdb to 2018 to 2020). The meaning of the sample's treatment or condition label: randomized to nivolumab then ipilimumab (arm A) or the reverse (arm B). Libraries were built with the immunoSEQ multiplex PCR assay. TCRdb holds this immuneACCESS table with in-frame rearrangements only. Some clones are missing; in checked studies, unresolved V genes explain under half, and the rest has no known cause. For this sample the table gives 5,000 to 6,500 clones, of which about 19% were detected only once. About 15% of the sample is taken by the ten largest. Sequenced here: tumor tissue (inferred from file names), sampled from a patient given nivolumab and ipilimumab in sequence. Source of these receptors: a human donor with melanoma.

The table lists this clone with a few counts. The V call is TRBV7-7, the J call TRBJ1-2; D may be TRBD1 (5 bases). Looked up from germline, CDR1 is SSHAT and CDR2 is FNYEAQ (reference sequence). Trimming shortened V by 5 bases and J by 4 bases, and 20 bases separated the two germline ends. The CDR3 length is 16 residues. For the CDR3, the DNA is TGTGCCAGCAGCCCGGTGGGGGGAGAAAACGGCTATGGCTACACCTTC. It yields the protein CASSPVGGENGYGYTF. Combining the CDR3 with reference TRBV7-7 and TRBJ1-2 gives the whole variable domain GAGVSQSPRYKVTKRGQDVTLRCDPISSHATLYWYQQALGQGPEFLTYFNYEAQPDKSGLPSDRFSAERPEGSISTLTIQRTEQRDSAMYRCASSPVGGENGYGYTFGSGTRLTVV.

This clone came up many times. This chain's CDR3 is CASSLEPASTDTQYF. The CDR3, as DNA: TGTGCCAGCAGCTTAGAGCCCGCTAGCACAGATACGCAGTATTTT. This chain uses TRBV11-3 with TRBJ2-3; no firm D call. Germline assignment: CDR1 SGHNT and CDR2 YENEEA. This CDR3 comprises 15 residues. Trimming removed 0 bases from V and 0 bases from J, with 7 bases in between.

This clone appeared a few times. This chain joins TRBV19 and TRBJ1-6, with D unclear. Germline V lookup: CDR1 LNHDA, CDR2 SQIVND (reference sequence). Deletions cut 4 bases from V and 7 bases from J, with 5 bases between. There are 12 residues in the CDR3. CDR3 DNA sequence: TGTGCCAGTAGTAAGCAGAATTCACCCCTCCACTTT. Its translation is CASSKQNSPLHF.

By its share, this clone is medium-sized (0.01 to 0.1%). This chain connects TRBV9 to TRBJ2-7, with D perhaps matching TRBD1 (5 bases). Trimming pared 0 bases from V and 3 bases from J, leaving 10 bases between. This CDR3 has 14 amino acids. From germline, CDR1 is SGDLS and CDR2 YYNGEE. This CDR3 is CASSVDVRDYEQYF. The DNA for the CDR3 is TGTGCCAGCAGCGTAGATGTCAGGGACTACGAGCAGTACTTC.

This clone appeared many times. The gene calls are TRBV11-3 and TRBJ2-3; TRBD2 matches 8 bases. The CDR3 extends over 14 amino acids. The V gene's germline CDR1 is SGHNT and CDR2 YENEEA. With 5 bases clipped from V and 6 bases from J, the junction kept 7 bases outside the gene matches. The DNA of the CDR3 is TGTGCCAGCAGCGCGGGACTAGTCCTGGATACGCAGTATTTT. Translation gives CASSAGLVLDTQYF.

This clone is termed medium-sized. V and J are TRBV6-8 and TRBJ1-2; D gene uncertain. The V gene's germline CDR1 is MNHGY and CDR2 SAAAGT. The CDR3 has 16 residues. Trimming removed 2 bases from V and 3 bases from J, with 16 bases in between. The CDR3 here is CASSYPSERADYGYTF. DNA for the CDR3: TGTGCCAGCAGTTACCCCTCGGAAAGGGCCGACTATGGCTACACCTTC.

Relative to its sample, this clone is medium-sized. The V call is TRBV11-3, the J call TRBJ2-5; TRBD1 matches 12 bases. The CDR3 contains 15 residues. Germline loops: CDR1 SGHNT, CDR2 YENEEA. With V trimmed by 5 bases and J by 5 bases, 6 bases remained unmatched. CDR3 DNA: TGTGCCAGCAGCCCCGGGACAGGGGGCTCGGAGACCCAGTACTTC. Amino acid sequence: CASSPGTGGSETQYF.

The chain carries TRBV18 and TRBJ1-2; D is unclear. The CDR3 contains 15 residues. Germline V CDR1 and CDR2: KGHSH, LQKENI. Trimming removed 3 bases from V and 3 bases from J, with 14 bases in between. For the CDR3, the DNA is TGTGCCAGCTCACCGCCGCCCGGGCCCCACTATGGCTACACCTTC. It translates to CASSPPPGPHYGYTF.

This clone was seen only a few times. This chain uses TRBV19 with TRBJ1-1, with TRBD1 matching over 7 bases. V gave up 7 bases and J gave up 4 bases; unmatched junction bases: 12. CDR1 is LNHDA and CDR2 is SQIVND in the germline V gene (reference sequence). CDR3 length equals 15 residues. CDR3 in DNA: TGTGCCAGTAATATCGAACAGGGGAGGATCACTGAAGCTTTCTTT. Residues: CASNIEQGRITEAFF.

This clone showed up just a few times. The chain recombines TRBV6-8 with TRBJ2-5; the D gene is possibly TRBD2 (6 bases). Trimming left V 7 bases short and J 2 bases short, with 11 bases between. Germline V CDR1 and CDR2: MNHGY, SAAAGT. The CDR3 is made up of 13 amino acids. As DNA, the CDR3 is TGTGCCAGCACGGGACTTCTACAAGAGACCCAGTACTTC. It encodes CASTGLLQETQYF.

This clone was detected many times. In DNA, the CDR3 is TGTGCCAGCAGCTTGACAGGGGGCCGGAATGAGCAGTTCTTC. It yields the protein CASSLTGGRNEQFF. V usage is TRBV11-3 and J usage is TRBJ2-1; 10 bases match TRBD1. The V gene's germline CDR1 is SGHNT and CDR2 YENEEA. V lost 3 bases to trimming and J lost 7 bases; unmatched junction nucleotides: 3. The CDR3 contains 14 residues.

This clone turned up a few times. The V call is TRBV11-3, the J call TRBJ1-2; D is perhaps TRBD1 (6 bases). V was trimmed by 5 bases and J by 5 bases, leaving 15 bases between them. The length of the CDR3 is 14 residues. Germline CDR1 reads SGHNT; CDR2 reads YENEEA. Here the CDR3 DNA reads TGTGCCAGCAGCCCAATAACAGGGTGGTATGGCTACACCTTC. It translates to CASSPITGWYGYTF.

The CDR3 loop reads CASSPTSVSDTQYF. CDR3 coding DNA: TGTGCCAGCTCACCGACTAGTGTTTCTGATACGCAGTATTTT. This chain joins TRBV18 and TRBJ2-3; possible D gene TRBD2, 6 bases. Trimming shortened V by 3 bases and J by 6 bases, and 13 bases separated the two germline ends. Germline-derived CDR1 and CDR2 are KGHSH and LQKENI. The length of the CDR3 is 14 residues. Combining the CDR3 with reference TRBV18 and TRBJ2-3 gives the whole variable domain NAGVMQNPRHLVRRRGQEARLRCSPMKGHSHVYWYRQLPEEGLKFMVYLQKENIIDESGMPKERFSAEFPKEGPSILRIQQVVRGDSAAYFCASSPTSVSDTQYFGPGTRLTVL.

This clone appeared many times. The V call is TRBV6-8, the J call TRBJ1-2; no clear D gene. The CDR3 runs to 16 residues. The germline V gene has CDR1 MNHGY and CDR2 SAAAGT. Trimming stripped 4 bases from V and 7 bases from J, with 22 bases between. CDR3 coding DNA: TGTGCCAGCAGTTTCGCCACAGTAGACCGTTACACTGGCTACACCTTC. As protein: CASSFATVDRYTGYTF.

This chain uses TRBV10-3 with TRBJ1-2; weak D call: TRBD1 (5 bases). CDR1 and CDR2 from the germline V gene are ENHRY and SYGVKD. Trimming cost V 2 bases and J 4 bases, with 8 bases left between them. This CDR3 has 13 residues. CDR3 sequence (DNA): TGTGCCATCAGTGAGGAACAGGTCTATGGCTACACCTTC. Protein: CAISEEQVYGYTF.

The chain carries TRBV9 and TRBJ2-7; D is ambiguous. The CDR3 totals 12 residues. Germline V lookup: CDR1 SGDLS, CDR2 YYNGEE. The ends were cut back, 4 bases at V and 2 bases at J, with 7 bases in the middle. The CDR3 region is CASSFNTYEQYF. Written as DNA, the CDR3 is TGTGCCAGCAGCTTCAATACCTACGAGCAGTACTTC.

The chain recombines TRBV10-3 with TRBJ2-1; TRBD2 is a possible D gene (6 bases). Germline loops: CDR1 ENHRY, CDR2 SYGVKD. V lost 0 bases to trimming and J lost 5 bases, with 11 bases between them. The CDR3 totals 15 residues. Here the CDR3 DNA reads TGTGCCATCAGTGAGTCGGGGGGAGGAAACAATGAGCAGTTCTTC. This gives the protein CAISESGGGNNEQFF.

This clone was picked up many times. V and J are TRBV4-1 and TRBJ1-1; no reliable D call. There are 16 residues in the CDR3. Germline V gives CDR1 MGHRA, CDR2 YSYEKL. With 4 bases removed from V and 1 base from J, the gap between germline ends came to 16 bases. The CDR3 DNA is TGCGCCAGCAGCCTTGGCTGGGCGTTTGAGAACACTGAAGCTTTCTTT. This translates into CASSLGWAFENTEAFF.

The chain couples TRBV18 to TRBJ1-1; 9 bases align to TRBD1. CDR3 length: 16 amino acids. V lost 1 base to trimming and J lost 0 bases; unmatched junction nucleotides: 3. Germline CDR1 and CDR2: KGHSH and LQKENI. The CDR3 sequence is CASSPLGQGLNTEAFF. The CDR3 coding sequence is TGTGCCAGCTCACCACTAGGACAGGGGTTGAACACTGAAGCTTTCTTT.

The chain recombines TRBV25-1 with TRBJ1-2, with D maybe TRBD1 (5 bases). The CDR3 sequence is 13 residues long. V dropped 2 bases and J dropped 5 bases, with 9 bases sitting between them. Germline values: CDR1 MGHDK, CDR2 SYGVNS. The CDR3 loop reads CASSEGGEYGYTF. CDR3 sequence (DNA): TGTGCCAGCAGTGAAGGGGGGGAGTATGGCTACACCTTC.

Only a few counts were recorded for this clone. V and J are TRBV6-8 and TRBJ1-1; D is perhaps TRBD1 (5 bases). Germline V gene lookup returns CDR1 MNHGY and CDR2 SAAAGT. V was trimmed by 10 bases and J by 1 base, leaving 19 bases between them. The CDR3 has 15 amino acids. DNA of the CDR3: TGTGCCATATTACCGGGCCATGGGGCGAACACTGAAGCTTTCTTT. It specifies CAILPGHGANTEAFF.

The chain has TRBV19 and TRBJ1-5; D not resolved. The CDR3 sequence is 15 residues long. Trimming pared 5 bases from V and 0 bases from J, leaving 11 bases between. Germline-derived CDR1 and CDR2 are LNHDA and SQIVND (reference sequence). In DNA, the CDR3 is TGTGCCAGTAGTTTAACAGTGTATAGCAATCAGCCCCAGCATTTT. It translates to CASSLTVYSNQPQHF.

This clone is medium-sized. The genes are TRBV6-8 and TRBJ2-2; 7 bases are shared with TRBD1. V lost 5 bases and J lost 6; bases outside the gene matches: 9. Germline V gene sequence: CDR1 MNHGY, CDR2 SAAAGT. CDR3 size: 15 residues. CDR3 nucleotide sequence: TGTGCCAGCAGTGAGATAGGGGGCGCCGCCGGGGAGCTGTTTTTT. Its protein product is CASSEIGGAAGELFF.

The chain joins TRBV19 to TRBJ1-6; tentatively, D is TRBD1 (6 bases). CDR1 and CDR2 from the germline V gene are LNHDA and SQIVND (reference sequence). Trimming cost V 7 bases and J 1 base, with 14 bases left between them. CDR3 length: 16 amino acids. CDR3 sequence: CASKDRGLSYNSPLHF. The CDR3 nucleotides read TGTGCCAGTAAGGACCGGGGGCTTTCCTATAATTCACCCCTCCACTTT.

The rearrangement joins TRBV19 to TRBJ1-2; D not certain. CDR1 LNHDA and CDR2 SQIVND come from the germline V gene (reference sequence). The CDR3 spans 15 residues. The germline V and J ends were trimmed by 9 bases and 7 bases, with 24 bases remaining between them. CDR3 loop: CASRPPGEVMGGYTF. CDR3 nucleotide sequence: TGTGCCAGCCGCCCCCCGGGAGAGGTAATGGGTGGCTACACCTTC.

The chain joins TRBV28 to TRBJ1-1; tentatively, D is TRBD1 (5 bases). The CDR3 sequence is 13 residues long. Germline V CDR1 and CDR2: MDHEN, SYDVKM. Between the trimmed V and J ends, which lost 3 bases and 4 bases, there was a span of 9 bases. This chain's CDR3 is CASSFGGVTEAFF. As DNA, the CDR3 is TGTGCCAGCAGTTTCGGGGGGGTCACTGAAGCTTTCTTT. Filled out from reference TRBV28 and TRBJ1-1, the complete variable domain reads DVKVTQSSRYLVKRTGEKVFLECVQDMDHENMFWYRQDPGLGLRLIYFSYDVKMKEKGDIPEGYSVSREKKERFSLILESASTNQTSMYLCASSFGGVTEAFFGQGTRLTVV.

This clone was observed a few times. The chain is built from TRBV6-8 and TRBJ2-7; TRBD1 is a possible D gene (6 bases). The V end lost 10 bases, the J end lost 4 bases, and 17 bases lay between the germline ends. Germline CDR1 and CDR2: MNHGY and SAAAGT. The CDR3 spans 13 residues. This CDR3 reads CAIMGAGFYEQYF. The CDR3 DNA is TGTGCCATCATGGGGGCGGGTTTTTACGAGCAGTACTTC.

This clone was seen at least ten times. The rearrangement uses TRBV11-3 and TRBJ1-4; the D gene is possibly TRBD1 (5 bases). The V gene's germline CDR1 is SGHNT and CDR2 YENEEA. This CDR3 is built from 14 residues. Trimming stripped 5 bases from V and 8 bases from J, with 15 bases between. The CDR3 loop reads CASSGTAFQEKLFF. For the CDR3, the DNA is TGTGCCAGCAGCGGGACCGCCTTTCAAGAAAAACTGTTTTTT.

In this sample, this clone is medium-sized. The rearrangement links TRBV6-8 to TRBJ2-1; 10 bases line up with TRBD2. Germline V gene lookup returns CDR1 MNHGY and CDR2 SAAAGT. The junction had 6 bases not matched to a gene; V was cut back by 11 bases and J by 8 bases. The CDR3 runs 12 residues. CDR3 in DNA: TGTGCCTCCCTAGCGGGGGACCATGAGCAGTTCTTC. This gives the protein CASLAGDHEQFF.

In its sample, this clone was seen a few times. V usage is TRBV11-3 and J usage is TRBJ1-5, with D perhaps matching TRBD1 (5 bases). V lost 3 bases and J lost 1, with 13 bases in between. Germline loops: CDR1 SGHNT, CDR2 YENEEA. CDR3 length: 16 amino acids. CDR3 coding DNA: TGTGCCAGCAGCTTGGGTATGGGGGGGAGCAATCAGCCCCAGCATTTT. Amino acids: CASSLGMGGSNQPQHF.

By share of the sample, this clone is medium-sized. This chain links TRBV11-3 with TRBJ1-1, with D perhaps matching TRBD1 (6 bases). From germline, CDR1 is SGHNT and CDR2 YENEEA. The CDR3 contains 14 residues. Trimming pared 7 bases from V and 5 bases from J, leaving 17 bases between. In DNA form, the CDR3 reads TGTGCCAGCACCCTGGGGGGCTTCGGGACTGAAGCTTTCTTT. Encoded protein: CASTLGGFGTEAFF.